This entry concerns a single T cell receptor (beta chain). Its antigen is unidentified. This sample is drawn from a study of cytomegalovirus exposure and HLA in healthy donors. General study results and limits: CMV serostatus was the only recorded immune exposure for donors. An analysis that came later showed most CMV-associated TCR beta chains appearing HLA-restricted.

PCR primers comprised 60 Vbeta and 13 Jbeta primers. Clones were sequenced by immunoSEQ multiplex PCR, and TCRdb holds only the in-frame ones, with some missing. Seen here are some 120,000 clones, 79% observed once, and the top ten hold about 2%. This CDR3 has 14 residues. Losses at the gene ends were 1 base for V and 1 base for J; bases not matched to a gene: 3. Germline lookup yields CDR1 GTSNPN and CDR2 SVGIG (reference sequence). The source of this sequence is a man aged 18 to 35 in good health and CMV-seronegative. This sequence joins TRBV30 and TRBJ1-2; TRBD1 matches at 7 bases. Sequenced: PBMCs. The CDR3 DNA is TGTGCCTGGAGTGAGGGACAGCGTAACTATGGCTACACCTTC. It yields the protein CAWSEGQRNYGYTF.